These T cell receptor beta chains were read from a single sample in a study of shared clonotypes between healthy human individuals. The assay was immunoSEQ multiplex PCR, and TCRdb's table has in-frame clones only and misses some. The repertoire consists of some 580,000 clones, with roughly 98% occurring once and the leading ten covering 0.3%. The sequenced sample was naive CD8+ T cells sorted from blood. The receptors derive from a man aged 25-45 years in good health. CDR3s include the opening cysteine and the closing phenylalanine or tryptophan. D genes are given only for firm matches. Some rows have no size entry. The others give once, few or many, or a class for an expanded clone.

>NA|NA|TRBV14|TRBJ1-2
CASSLRRGQGSNYGYTF
TGTGCCAGCAGCCTGAGAAGAGGGCAGGGGAGTAACTATGGCTACACCTTC
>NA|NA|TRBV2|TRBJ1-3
CASSGAEVSGNTIYF
TGTGCCAGCAGTGGAGCGGAAGTCTCTGGAAACACCATATATTTT
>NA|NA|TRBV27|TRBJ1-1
CASSLWLGNSGEAFF
TGTGCCAGCAGTTTATGGTTGGGTAATTCTGGGGAAGCTTTCTTT
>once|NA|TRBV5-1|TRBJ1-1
CASSLGDDTTEAFF
TGCGCCAGCAGCTTGGGGGATGACACTACTGAAGCTTTCTTT
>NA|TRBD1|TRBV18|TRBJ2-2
CASKTGSGTGELFF
TGTGCCAGCAAGACAGGGTCTGGCACCGGGGAGCTGTTTTTT
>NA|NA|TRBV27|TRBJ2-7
CASSFIGAEQYF
TGTGCCAGCAGTTTCATAGGGGCCGAGCAGTACTTC
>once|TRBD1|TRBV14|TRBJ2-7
CASSGTTGGYEQYF
TGTGCCAGCAGCGGAACGACAGGGGGCTACGAGCAGTACTTC
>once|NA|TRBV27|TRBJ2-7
CASSLAGRTYEQYF
TGTGCCAGCAGTTTAGCAGGCAGGACCTACGAGCAGTACTTC
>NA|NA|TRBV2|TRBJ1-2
CAMLGTIGGYTF
TGTGCCATGCTCGGGACAATTGGTGGCTACACCTTC
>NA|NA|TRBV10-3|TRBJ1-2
CAISESRDYTF
TGTGCCATCAGTGAGTCGAGGGACTACACCTTC
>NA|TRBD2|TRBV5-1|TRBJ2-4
CASSLVSGSYSGAKNIQYF
TGCGCCAGCAGCTTGGTTAGCGGGAGTTACAGTGGGGCCAAAAACATTCAGTACTTC